Each of the 25 T cell receptor beta chains below was sequenced from the same sample in a study of shared clonotypes between healthy human individuals. Using immunoSEQ multiplex PCR, the repertoire was profiled, and TCRdb retains in-frame clones only, with some absent. The repertoire holds 2,500,000 or so clones, 80% to 95% seen once, with about 0.36% in the top ten. What was sequenced was naive CD4+ T cells from PBMCs. As to subset: CD45RA+ positively selected. These receptors all stem from a man aged 18 to 30 in good health. Some clones in this sample may be carry-over from other donors' samples.

This chain joins TRBV10-1 and TRBJ2-1; the D is unclear. V was pared by 1 base and J by 12 bases, with 22 bases between. CDR1 and CDR2 (germline): WNHNN, SYGVQD (reference sequence). This CDR3 has 16 amino acids. The CDR3 protein is CASSELGKADIPVQFF. CDR3 DNA: TGCGCCAGCAGTGAGTTGGGTAAAGCAGACATCCCCGTGCAGTTCTTC.

A few counts support this clone. The rearrangement links TRBV28 to TRBJ2-7, with 10 bases matching TRBD2. The CDR3 covers 14 residues. From germline, CDR1 is MDHEN and CDR2 SYDVKM. V was clipped by 7 bases and J by 9 bases; unmatched bases: 12. This CDR3 reads CASNPTSGVSVQYF. Written as DNA, the CDR3 is TGTGCCAGCAACCCTACTAGCGGGGTTTCGGTGCAGTACTTC.

The CDR3 protein is CASSLKGWNTEAFF. The CDR3 DNA sequence: TGTGCCAGCAGTTTAAAAGGGTGGAACACTGAAGCTTTCTTT. V and J are TRBV27 and TRBJ1-1; unclear D gene. The ends were cut back, 2 bases at V and 1 base at J, with 8 bases in the middle. CDR3 length: 14 amino acids. Germline V lookup: CDR1 MNHEY, CDR2 SMNVEV (reference sequence).

V and J are TRBV28 and TRBJ1-2, with 7 bases matching TRBD1. The ends lost 7 bases at V and 6 bases at J; junction bases unmatched: 5. The length of the CDR3 is 12 residues. Germline lookup yields CDR1 MDHEN and CDR2 SYDVKM. The CDR3: CASNPTGNGYTF. The CDR3 nucleotides are TGTGCCAGCAACCCGACAGGGAATGGCTACACCTTC.

V is TRBV29-1 and J is TRBJ2-3, with TRBD2 identical over 16 bases. This CDR3 has 16 amino acids. V lost 6 bases, J lost 4 bases, and 7 bases stayed unmatched. Germline V lookup: CDR1 SQVTM, CDR2 ANQGSEA. Written as DNA, the CDR3 is TGCAGCGTGGCCGGGACTAGCGGGAGGGGTTCAGATACGCAGTATTTT. It is translated as CSVAGTSGRGSDTQYF.

The chain is built from TRBV10-3 and TRBJ1-1, with D perhaps TRBD1 (6 bases). CDR1 and CDR2 (germline): ENHRY, SYGVKD. Trimming pared 4 bases from V and 4 bases from J, leaving 16 bases between. This CDR3 has 15 amino acids. The CDR3 DNA sequence: TGTGCCATCAGTGGATCGGGGGCGCGGGGCACTGAAGCTTTCTTT. Translated, it gives CAISGSGARGTEAFF.

The rearrangement joins TRBV4-2 to TRBJ2-1, with 10 bases aligning to TRBD2. Per the germline V gene, CDR1 is LGHNA and CDR2 is YNFKEQ. V lost 3 bases, J lost 15 bases, and 14 bases stayed unmatched. This CDR3 spans 15 amino acids. The CDR3 DNA is TGTGCCAGCAGCCAGGATATAACTAGCGGGAACCTTCCGTTCTTC. It yields the protein CASSQDITSGNLPFF.

V gene TRBV14 combines with J gene TRBJ2-6, with D hard to call. CDR3 length: 14 residues. Germline CDR1 SGHDN, CDR2 FVKESK. The germline V and J ends were trimmed by 1 base and 10 bases, with 11 bases remaining between them. CDR3 sequence (DNA): TGTGCCAGCAGCCAAGTTTGGCCGACGAACGTCCTGACTTTC. This encodes CASSQVWPTNVLTF.

This chain links TRBV4-1 with TRBJ2-1; 7 bases are a match to TRBD2. Germline trimming cut 3 bases from V and 8 bases from J; bases unmatched to any gene: 13. CDR1 and CDR2 (germline): MGHRA, YSYEKL. This CDR3 is built from 16 residues. For the CDR3, the DNA is TGCGCCAGCAGCCATATAGCGCGGGAGAAGAAGGATGAGCAGTTCTTC. It yields the protein CASSHIAREKKDEQFF.

This clone has only a few counts. The J gene is TRBJ1-2, the V gene TRBV28, with TRBD1 matching 7 bases. CDR1 is MDHEN and CDR2 is SYDVKM in the germline V gene. Trimming removed 5 bases from V and 4 bases from J; junction bases left unmatched: 10. CDR3 length equals 15 residues. The CDR3 bases are TGTGCCAGCAGTCCCCTGGACAGGTTCACCTATGGCTACACCTTC. The encoded protein is CASSPLDRFTYGYTF.

V and J are TRBV6-5 and TRBJ1-1; D gene uncertain. Trimming removed 2 bases at V and 5 bases at J, with 18 bases between. Per the germline V gene, CDR1 is MNHEY and CDR2 is SVGAGI. This CDR3 region has 16 residues. The CDR3 sequence is CASSYRAWARVTEAFF. The CDR3 DNA is TGTGCCAGCAGTTACCGCGCTTGGGCCAGAGTGACTGAAGCTTTCTTT.

This chain links TRBV7-9 with TRBJ2-1, with 7 bases lining up with TRBD2. The germline V gene encodes CDR1 SEHNR and CDR2 FQNEAQ (reference sequence). The length of the CDR3 is 15 residues. The V gene end was trimmed by 5 bases and the J gene end by 8 bases; junction bases not matched to a gene: 12. CDR3 bases: TGTGCCAGCAGCCAAGGGGCTAGCGGCGTCCATGAGCAGTTCTTC. Amino acid sequence: CASSQGASGVHEQFF. The complete variable domain, with remaining parts taken from reference TRBV7-9 and TRBJ2-1, reads DTGVSQNPRHKITKRGQNVTFRCDPISEHNRLYWYRQTLGQGPEFLTYFQNEAQLEKSRLLSDRFSAERPKGSFSTLEIQRTEQGDSAMYLCASSQGASGVHEQFFGPGTRLTVL.

The genes are TRBV9 and TRBJ2-3; D is perhaps TRBD2 (5 bases). The CDR3 totals 14 residues. Germline V gene data show CDR1 as SGDLS and CDR2 as YYNGEE. The V and J ends lost 6 bases and 0 bases respectively, with 11 bases between them. The CDR3, as DNA: TGTGCCAGCACCGGACGGACTAGCACAGATACGCAGTATTTT. Encoded protein: CASTGRTSTDTQYF.

This clone was counted once. The V gene is TRBV2, the J gene TRBJ1-1; unclear D gene. The CDR3 spans 12 residues. Germline loops: CDR1 SNHLY, CDR2 FYNNEI. Trimming removed 1 base from V and 4 bases from J, with 4 bases in between. The CDR3 DNA reads as TGTGCCAGCAGTGAAGTAGGCACTGAAGCTTTCTTT. Translation gives CASSEVGTEAFF.

This chain joins TRBV19 and TRBJ1-2, with D possibly TRBD1 on 5 matching bases. Germline V lookup: CDR1 LNHDA, CDR2 SQIVND (reference sequence). V lost 3 bases and J lost 12, with 11 bases in between. CDR3 length: 11 residues. As DNA, the CDR3 is TGTGCCAGTAGTATCTCAGGGCGTCACACCTTC. Its protein is CASSISGRHTF.

The chain joins TRBV14 to TRBJ2-3, with D uncertain. Trimming took off 7 bases at V and 8 bases at J, with 19 bases between the two ends. This CDR3 contains 14 residues. From germline, CDR1 is SGHDN and CDR2 FVKESK. The CDR3 protein is CASNPASGQITQYF. CDR3 sequence (DNA): TGTGCCAGCAACCCCGCTTCAGGCCAGATTACGCAGTATTTT.

The chain employs TRBV6-1 and TRBJ2-2; 10 nucleotides match TRBD1. Per germline, CDR1 MNHNS and CDR2 SASEGT. The CDR3 extends over 17 amino acids. J gave up 1 base and V 3 bases, and 5 bases lay outside the gene matches. CDR3 nucleotides: TGTGCCAGCAGTGAGGTTTGGACAGGGGGGAACACCGGGGAGCTGTTTTTT. Amino acid sequence: CASSEVWTGGNTGELFF.

This chain links TRBV7-3 with TRBJ1-1; no definite D call. CDR1 is SGHTA and CDR2 is FQGTGA in the germline V gene. The CDR3 spans 15 residues. Trimming left V 0 bases short and J 4 bases short, with 12 bases between. Here the CDR3 DNA reads TGTGCCAGCAGCTTAACCTCTGCCCCGGCCACTGAAGCTTTCTTT. Protein sequence: CASSLTSAPATEAFF.

The rearrangement links TRBV10-1 to TRBJ2-7; D tentatively fits TRBD1 or TRBD2 (5 bases each). The germline CDR1 and CDR2 sequences are WNHNN and SYGVQD (reference sequence). Trimming stripped 2 bases from V and 2 bases from J, with 10 bases between. The CDR3 consists of 14 residues. DNA for the CDR3: TGCGCCAGCAGTGAGCCGGGACGGACCTACGAGCAGTACTTC. Translation: CASSEPGRTYEQYF.

The count of this clone is one. The rearrangement uses TRBV7-9 and TRBJ1-4, with no clear D. Germline loops: CDR1 SEHNR, CDR2 FQNEAQ (reference sequence). V lost 1 base and J 2 bases, leaving 8 bases between the germline ends. The CDR3 contains 15 residues. The CDR3 DNA is TGTGCCAGCAGCTTAGGTCGAATCACTAATGAAAAACTGTTTTTT. Residues: CASSLGRITNEKLFF.

Comment on this clone: The sample has other DNA sequences that encode this CDR3 too. As DNA, the CDR3 is TGTGCCAGCAGTTTGGGAGCAACTAATGAAAAACTGTTTTTT. Protein: CASSLGATNEKLFF. The V gene is TRBV28, the J gene TRBJ1-4; the D is unclear. V shed 3 bases and J shed 0 bases, with 5 bases lying between them. This CDR3 spans 14 amino acids. Looked up from germline, CDR1 is MDHEN and CDR2 is SYDVKM.

This clone occurred once. The chain recombines TRBV5-1 with TRBJ1-2; 7 bases align to TRBD1. V lost 4 bases to trimming and J lost 6 bases; unmatched junction nucleotides: 12. The CDR3 extends over 15 amino acids. CDR1 SGHRS and CDR2 YFSETQ come from the germline V gene. CDR3 amino acids: CASSRLEAGGNGYTF. CDR3 coding DNA: TGCGCCAGCAGCCGCCTGGAGGCAGGGGGTAATGGCTACACCTTC. Filled out from reference TRBV5-1 and TRBJ1-2, the complete variable domain reads KAGVTQTPRYLIKTRGQQVTLSCSPISGHRSVSWYQQTPGQGLQFLFEYFSETQRNKGNFPGRFSGRQFSNSRSEMNVSTLELGDSALYLCASSRLEAGGNGYTFGSGTRLTVV.

The chain has TRBV2 and TRBJ2-7; tentatively, D is TRBD2 (6 bases). Trimming pared 6 bases from V and 0 bases from J, leaving 15 bases between. The CDR3 sequence is 15 residues long. The germline V gene has CDR1 SNHLY and CDR2 FYNNEI. CDR3 protein: CASRRNRDSSYEQYF. CDR3 in DNA: TGTGCCAGCAGAAGAAACCGGGACTCCTCCTACGAGCAGTACTTC. The full variable domain, its missing parts supplied by reference TRBV2 and TRBJ2-7, is EPEVTQTPSHQVTQMGQEVILRCVPISNHLYFYWYRQILGQKVEFLVSFYNNEISEKSEIFDDQFSVERPDGSNFTLKIRSTKLEDSAMYFCASRRNRDSSYEQYFGPGTRLTVT.

The chain joins TRBV5-4 to TRBJ2-3; no clear D gene. With 4 bases removed from V and 0 bases from J, the gap between germline ends came to 18 bases. Germline lookup yields CDR1 SGHNT and CDR2 YYREEE (reference sequence). The CDR3 totals 17 residues. The CDR3 sequence is CASSRVLRMESTDTQYF. CDR3 DNA sequence: TGTGCCAGCAGCCGCGTGTTGAGGATGGAAAGCACAGATACGCAGTATTTT.

CDR3 sequence: CASSSPSLGQASGYGYTF. The CDR3 region has the DNA TGTGCCAGCAGTTCCCCCTCACTTGGACAGGCTTCTGGCTATGGCTACACCTTC. The V call is TRBV28, the J call TRBJ1-2; 7 bases fit TRBD1. This CDR3 spans 18 amino acids. The J segment lost 4 bases and the V segment lost 4 bases, leaving 18 bases of the junction unmatched. Germline CDR1 and CDR2: MDHEN and SYDVKM.